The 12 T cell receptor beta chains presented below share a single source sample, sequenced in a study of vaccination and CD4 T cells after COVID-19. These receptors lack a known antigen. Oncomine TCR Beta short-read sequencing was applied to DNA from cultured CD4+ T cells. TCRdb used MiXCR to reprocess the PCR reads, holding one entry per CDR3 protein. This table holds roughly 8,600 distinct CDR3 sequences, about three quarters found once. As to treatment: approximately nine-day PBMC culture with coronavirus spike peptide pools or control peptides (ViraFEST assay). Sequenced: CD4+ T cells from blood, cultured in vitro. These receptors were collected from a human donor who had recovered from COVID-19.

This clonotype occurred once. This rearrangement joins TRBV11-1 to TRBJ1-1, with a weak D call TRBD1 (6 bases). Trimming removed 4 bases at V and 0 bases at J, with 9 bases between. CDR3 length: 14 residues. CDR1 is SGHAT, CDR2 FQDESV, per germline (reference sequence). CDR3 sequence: CASSSDRVNTEAFF. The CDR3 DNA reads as TGTGCCAGCAGCTCGGACAGAGTGAACACTGAAGCTTTCTTT.

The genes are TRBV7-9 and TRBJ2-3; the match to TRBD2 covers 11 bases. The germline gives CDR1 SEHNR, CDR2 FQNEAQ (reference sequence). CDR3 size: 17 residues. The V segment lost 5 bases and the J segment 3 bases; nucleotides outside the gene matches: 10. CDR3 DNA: TGTGCCAGCAGCAATGCCCCCGGGACTAGCGGAACAGATACGCAGTATTTT. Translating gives CASSNAPGTSGTDTQYF.

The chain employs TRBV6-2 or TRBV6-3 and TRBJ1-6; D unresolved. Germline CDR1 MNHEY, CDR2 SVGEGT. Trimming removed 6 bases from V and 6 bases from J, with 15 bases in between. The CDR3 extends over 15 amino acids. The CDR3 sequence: CASSDGRPFNSPLHF. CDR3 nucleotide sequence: TGTGCCAGCAGCGACGGACGGCCTTTTAATTCACCCCTCCACTTT.

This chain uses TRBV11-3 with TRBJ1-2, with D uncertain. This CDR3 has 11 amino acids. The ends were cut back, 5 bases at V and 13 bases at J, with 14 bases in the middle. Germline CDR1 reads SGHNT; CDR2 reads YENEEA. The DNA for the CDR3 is TGTGCCAGCAGCGTGGGTCCGCACTGCACCTTC. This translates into CASSVGPHCTF. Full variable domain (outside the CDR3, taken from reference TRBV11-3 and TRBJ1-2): EAGVVQSPRYKIIEKKQPVAFWCNPISGHNTLYWYLQNLGQGPELLIRYENEEAVDDSQLPKDRFSAERLKGVDSTLKIQPAELGDSAVYLCASSVGPHCTFGSGTRLTVV.

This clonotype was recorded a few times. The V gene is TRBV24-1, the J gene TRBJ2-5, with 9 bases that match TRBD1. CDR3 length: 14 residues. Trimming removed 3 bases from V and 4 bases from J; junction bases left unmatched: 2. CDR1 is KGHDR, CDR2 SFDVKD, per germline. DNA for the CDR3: TGTGCCACCAGTGATGGGACAGGGAGAGAGACCCAGTACTTC. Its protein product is CATSDGTGRETQYF.

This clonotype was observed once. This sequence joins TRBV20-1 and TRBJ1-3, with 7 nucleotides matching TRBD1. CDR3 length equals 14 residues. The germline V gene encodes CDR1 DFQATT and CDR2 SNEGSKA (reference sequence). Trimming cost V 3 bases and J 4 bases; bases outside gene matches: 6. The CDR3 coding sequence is TGCAGTGCTAGCCCAGGGGGGATCGGAAACACCATATATTTT. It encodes CSASPGGIGNTIYF.

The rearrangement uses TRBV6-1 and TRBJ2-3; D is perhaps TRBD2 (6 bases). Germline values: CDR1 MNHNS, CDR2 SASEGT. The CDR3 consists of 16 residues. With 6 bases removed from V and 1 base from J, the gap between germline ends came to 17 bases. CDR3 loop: CASRRGGTPRTDTQYF. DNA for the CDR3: TGTGCCAGCAGGCGCGGAGGGACCCCCCGCACAGATACGCAGTATTTT.

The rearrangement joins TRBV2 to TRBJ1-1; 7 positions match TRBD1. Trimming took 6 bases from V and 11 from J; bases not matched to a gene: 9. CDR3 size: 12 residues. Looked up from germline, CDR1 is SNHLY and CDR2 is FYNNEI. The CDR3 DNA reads TGTGCCAGCAGAGGGGACAGCGGGAGCGCTTTCTTT. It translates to CASRGDSGSAFF.

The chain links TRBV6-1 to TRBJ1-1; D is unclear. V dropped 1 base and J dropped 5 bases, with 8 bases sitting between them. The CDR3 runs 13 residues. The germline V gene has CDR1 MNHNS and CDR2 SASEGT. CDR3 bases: TGTGCCAGCAGTGAAGGGAGGGCGACTGAAGCTTTCTTT. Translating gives CASSEGRATEAFF.

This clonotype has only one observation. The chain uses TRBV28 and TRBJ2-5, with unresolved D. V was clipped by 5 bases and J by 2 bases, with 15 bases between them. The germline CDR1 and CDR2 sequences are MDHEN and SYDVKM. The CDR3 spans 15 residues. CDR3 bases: TGTGCCAGCAGTGAATTGGGCACAGATCAAGAGACCCAGTACTTC. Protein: CASSELGTDQETQYF. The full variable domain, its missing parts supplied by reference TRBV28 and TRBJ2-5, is DVKVTQSSRYLVKRTGEKVFLECVQDMDHENMFWYRQDPGLGLRLIYFSYDVKMKEKGDIPEGYSVSREKKERFSLILESASTNQTSMYLCASSELGTDQETQYFGPGTRLLVL.

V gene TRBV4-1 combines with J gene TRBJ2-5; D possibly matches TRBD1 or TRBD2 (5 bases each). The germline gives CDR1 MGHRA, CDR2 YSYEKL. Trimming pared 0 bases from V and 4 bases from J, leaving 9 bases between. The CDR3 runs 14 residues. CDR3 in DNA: TGCGCCAGCAGCCAAGAGGGGGTACTAGAGACCCAGTACTTC. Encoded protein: CASSQEGVLETQYF.

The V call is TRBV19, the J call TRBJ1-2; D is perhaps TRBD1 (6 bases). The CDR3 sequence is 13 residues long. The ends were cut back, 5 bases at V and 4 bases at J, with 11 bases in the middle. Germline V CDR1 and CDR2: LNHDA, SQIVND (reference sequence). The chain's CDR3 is CASSAGQIYGYTF. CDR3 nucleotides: TGTGCCAGTAGTGCTGGACAGATCTATGGCTACACCTTC.